This T cell receptor (beta chain) was documented in a study of blood T cell repertoires in COVID-19. At the level of the study: Samples of COVID-19 (acute and convalescent) were obtained from the United States, Italy and Spain. T cells, B-cell-depleted T cells, or PBMCs supplied cDNA or gDNA.

The authors' processing: It was from reference gene primer amplification that nucleated cell counts were estimated. Some clones are missing from TCRdb's copy, which holds only in-frame ones; the method was immunoSEQ multiplex PCR. For V, J and clone size, that table is used; D and trimming come from the DNA. The sample comprises about 200,000 clones, around four fifths of which are singletons, and approximately 30% rests with the top ten. The CDR3 consists of 15 residues. Germline CDR1 SGHNT, CDR2 YENEEA. V was trimmed by 3 bases and J by 5 bases, leaving 17 bases between them. The gene calls are TRBV11-3 and TRBJ2-7, with TRBD2 as a possible D gene (5 bases). The receptor was derived from a man aged 35-49 years with acute or convalescent COVID-19. The sample was peripheral blood. CDR3 DNA sequence: TGTGCCAGCAGCTTGGCGACTACGGTGTCCAACGAGCAGTACTTC. This gives the protein CASSLATTVSNEQYF.